What follows are 26 T cell receptor beta chains derived from one specimen sequenced in a study of T-cell reconstitution after alpha-beta-depleted transplantation in children. For TCRbeta, the library was prepared with unique molecular identifiers. TCRdb fed the PCR reads into MiXCR, producing one record per CDR3 protein. Of 200,000 to 250,000 distinct CDR3 sequences in the sample, 12% were seen once. The specimen comprised PBMCs from the stem cell graft donor, sampled from the stem cell graft. The receptors shown here come from a human donor who donated a stem cell graft to a child with acute lymphoblastic leukemia.

The V gene is TRBV4-2, the J gene TRBJ2-1; D not resolved. V lost 5 bases and J 6 bases, leaving 14 bases between the germline ends. CDR1 LGHNA and CDR2 YNFKEQ come from the germline V gene. The CDR3 is made up of 14 amino acids. The CDR3 reads CASSAGLPRNEQFF. DNA of the CDR3: TGTGCCAGCAGCGCCGGGCTCCCCCGCAATGAGCAGTTCTTC.

Ten or more counts support this clonotype. V is TRBV7-6 and J is TRBJ2-7; maybe TRBD2 (6 bases). This CDR3 is 14 amino acids long. Germline-derived CDR1 and CDR2 are SGHVS and FNYEAQ. V lost 5 bases to trimming and J lost 0 bases, with 11 bases between them. CDR3 bases: TGTGCCAGCAGCCCTCGGGACTTCTCCTACGAGCAGTACTTC. Protein sequence: CASSPRDFSYEQYF.

There are many counts of this clonotype. The V call is TRBV20-1, the J call TRBJ2-1, with D perhaps assigned TRBD1 or TRBD2 (5 bases each). V was cut by 3 bases and J by 1 base, with 10 bases left in between. This CDR3 contains 14 residues. The germline gives CDR1 DFQATT, CDR2 SNEGSKA (reference sequence). CDR3 in amino acids: CSASKGPSYNEQFF. The CDR3 DNA reads as TGCAGTGCTAGTAAGGGACCATCCTACAATGAGCAGTTCTTC.

The chain couples TRBV20-1 to TRBJ2-7; D tentatively fits TRBD1 or TRBD2 (5 bases each). The CDR3 runs 14 residues. Trimming took off 1 base at V and 6 bases at J, with 16 bases between the two ends. Germline CDR1 is DFQATT and CDR2 is SNEGSKA (reference sequence). CDR3 region: CSARGVARDGEQYF. CDR3 coding DNA: TGCAGTGCTAGAGGGGTGGCCCGGGACGGCGAGCAGTACTTC.

This clonotype was seen ten or more times. J is TRBJ2-7 and V is TRBV25-1; the D call may be TRBD1 or TRBD2 (5 bases each). Germline assignment: CDR1 MGHDK and CDR2 SYGVNS. V was clipped by 6 bases and J by 6 bases, with 6 bases between them. The CDR3 is 10 amino acids. CDR3 sequence: CASRGPEQYF. CDR3 DNA sequence: TGTGCCAGCAGGGGACCCGAGCAGTACTTC.

Ten or more counts support this clonotype. This chain links TRBV7-2 with TRBJ2-7; 8 bases align to TRBD1. The germline gives CDR1 SGHTA, CDR2 FQGNSA. The CDR3 is 14 residues long. J lost 7 bases, V lost 3 bases, and 8 bases had no gene match. The CDR3 coding sequence is TGTGCCAGCAGCTTTCCGGGACAGGACCTAGAGCAGTACTTC. Translation: CASSFPGQDLEQYF.

With respect to this clonotype: A single base separates this from a much larger clone, so it may be a read error. The rearrangement uses TRBV6-1 and TRBJ2-7; a possible D gene is TRBD1 (5 bases). The CDR3 extends over 15 amino acids. Looked up from germline, CDR1 is MNHNS and CDR2 is SASEGT. This chain's CDR3 is CASTQGMVYTYDQYF. The CDR3 DNA reads TGTGCCAGCACTCAGGGAATGGTCTACACCTACGACCAGTACTTC.

This clonotype has ten or more counts. The chain is built from TRBV12-3 or TRBV12-4 and TRBJ2-2; D is perhaps TRBD2 (5 bases). V was trimmed by 6 bases and J by 0 bases, leaving 11 bases between them. The CDR3 consists of 15 residues. In DNA form, the CDR3 reads TGTGCCAGCAGGAGAGGGAAGTCGAACACCGGGGAGCTGTTTTTT. It yields the protein CASRRGKSNTGELFF.

In its sample, this clonotype was seen many times. V and J are TRBV11-2 and TRBJ1-1, with D possibly being TRBD1 (5 bases). CDR1 and CDR2 from the germline V gene are SGHAT and FQNNGV. CDR3 size: 14 residues. Trimming removed 0 bases from V and 4 bases from J, with 9 bases in between. The CDR3 DNA sequence: TGTGCCAGCAGCTTAGAGGGGGGGGGCACTGAAGCTTTCTTT. It translates to CASSLEGGGTEAFF. Full variable domain (remainder filled in from reference TRBV11-2 and TRBJ1-1): EAGVAQSPRYKIIEKRQSVAFWCNPISGHATLYWYQQILGQGPKLLIQFQNNGVVDDSQLPKDRFSAERLKGVDSTLKIQPAKLEDSAVYLCASSLEGGGTEAFFGQGTRLTVV.

This clonotype was counted ten times or more. The rearrangement joins TRBV5-6 to TRBJ2-5; D gene unclear. CDR3 length: 14 amino acids. V gave up 6 bases and J gave up 2 bases, with 14 bases separating them. Germline assignment: CDR1 SGHDT and CDR2 YYEEEE. The CDR3 region has the DNA TGTGCCAGCAACCCCACGTTGAGGCAAGAGACCCAGTACTTC. This encodes CASNPTLRQETQYF.

This clonotype was seen at least ten times. The genes are TRBV12-3 or TRBV12-4 and TRBJ1-1; the D is unclear. This CDR3 region has 13 residues. V was cut by 0 bases and J by 11 bases, with 13 bases left in between. In DNA, the CDR3 is TGTGCCAGCAGTTTAGCGGATAACCAGAGGGCTTTCTTT. Translation: CASSLADNQRAFF.

V gene TRBV12-2 combines with J gene TRBJ2-3. TRBV12-2 is a pseudogene locus. CDR3 size: 22 residues. In nucleotides, the CDR3 is TGTGCAAGTCGCTTAGCGCCTATAGGACTAGCGGGGAACGATAAAGGGACAGATACGCAGTATTTT. Amino acid sequence: CASRLAPIGLAGNDKGTDTQYF.

The table lists this clonotype with a few counts. This chain joins TRBV4-2 and TRBJ2-2, with D perhaps matching TRBD2 (7 bases). CDR1 and CDR2 from the germline V gene are LGHNA and YNFKEQ. This CDR3 is built from 16 residues. V was clipped by 3 bases and J by 4 bases, with 15 bases between them. CDR3 region: CASSQRSGGATGELFF. The CDR3 nucleotides are TGTGCCAGCAGCCAGAGGAGTGGGGGGGCCACCGGGGAGCTGTTTTTT.

This clonotype came up many times. The chain joins TRBV20-1 to TRBJ1-1; D not resolved. CDR1 DFQATT and CDR2 SNEGSKA come from the germline V gene (reference sequence). The CDR3 has 11 amino acids. Trimming took 2 bases from V and 7 from J, leaving 8 bases between them. DNA for the CDR3: TGCAGTGCTAGATTGGGCGGTGAAGCTTTCTTT. It codes for CSARLGGEAFF.

This clonotype was detected many times. The chain uses TRBV7-9 and TRBJ2-7; 9 nucleotides agree with TRBD1. Germline CDR1 reads SEHNR; CDR2 reads FQNEAQ (reference sequence). The CDR3 totals 15 residues. V was pared by 5 bases and J by 7 bases, with 12 bases of the junction left unmatched. The CDR3 sequence is CASSPGQGLWREQYF. CDR3 sequence (DNA): TGTGCCAGCAGCCCAGGACAGGGGCTTTGGAGGGAGCAGTACTTC.

There are a few counts of this clonotype. V and J are TRBV7-2 and TRBJ1-5; D might be TRBD1 (6 bases). V dropped 5 bases and J dropped 3 bases, with 14 bases sitting between them. The CDR3 is made up of 15 amino acids. The germline gives CDR1 SGHTA, CDR2 FQGNSA. CDR3 sequence: CASSPTQGSNQPQHF. The CDR3 DNA reads TGTGCCAGCAGCCCTACCCAGGGGTCCAATCAGCCCCAGCATTTT.

The CDR3 DNA sequence: TGTGCCGGCCAGGGTTCCCACGAGCAGTACTTC. This codes for CAGQGSHEQYF. The chain links TRBV30 to TRBJ2-7; D is possibly TRBD1 (5 bases). CDR3 length: 11 residues. From germline, CDR1 is GTSNPN and CDR2 SVGIG (reference sequence). V was cut by 8 bases and J by 5 bases, with 13 bases left in between.

This clonotype showed up many times. The V call is TRBV6-1, the J call TRBJ1-5; 10 nucleotides match TRBD1. This CDR3 contains 15 residues. After removal of 5 bases from V and 7 bases from J, the junction contained 8 bases not matched to a gene. Germline V lookup: CDR1 MNHNS, CDR2 SASEGT. Written as DNA, the CDR3 is TGTGCCAGCAGTAGGGACAGGGGATTGAGACAGCCCCAGCATTTT. Translation gives CASSRDRGLRQPQHF.

The rearrangement uses TRBV7-2 and TRBJ1-1, with D possibly being TRBD1 (5 bases). Trimming left V 1 base short and J 6 bases short, with 9 bases between. This CDR3 contains 13 residues. The V gene's germline CDR1 is SGHTA and CDR2 FQGNSA. CDR3 DNA sequence: TGTGCCAGCAGCTTAGTGGTGGGGCCTGAAGCTTTCTTT. It translates to CASSLVVGPEAFF.

This clonotype occurred many times. The chain is built from TRBV29-1 and TRBJ2-2; 7 positions agree with TRBD1. Germline loops: CDR1 SQVTM, CDR2 ANQGSEA. The CDR3 consists of 13 residues. Germline trimming cut 7 bases from V and 3 bases from J; bases unmatched to any gene: 5. The DNA for the CDR3 is TGCAGCGCGGTAACAGGGGACACCGGGGAGCTGTTTTTT. This gives the protein CSAVTGDTGELFF.

The chain combines TRBV4-2 with TRBJ1-2, with no clear D. Germline V gene sequence: CDR1 LGHNA, CDR2 YNFKEQ. V lost 2 bases and J 8 bases, leaving 12 bases between the germline ends. This CDR3 has 13 residues. In DNA form, the CDR3 reads TGTGCCAGCAGCCAACTCACGGGTCCAGGCTACACCTTC. As protein: CASSQLTGPGYTF.

This clonotype has at least ten counts. This chain uses TRBV12-3 or TRBV12-4 with TRBJ2-7, with a tentative D call TRBD2 (6 bases). The CDR3 covers 14 residues. With 5 bases removed from V and 3 bases from J, the gap between germline ends came to 14 bases. As DNA, the CDR3 is TGTGCCAGCAGTCTAACGGCCGGGGGCTACGAGCAGTACTTC. Amino acids: CASSLTAGGYEQYF.

At least ten counts were recorded for this clonotype. The chain employs TRBV19 and TRBJ2-1; the D gene is possibly TRBD2 (6 bases). Trimming pared 2 bases from V and 10 bases from J, leaving 12 bases between. Germline V CDR1 and CDR2: LNHDA, SQIVND (reference sequence). The CDR3 loop spans 13 amino acids. CDR3 in amino acids: CASSIYGRLEQFF. The CDR3 DNA follows: TGTGCCAGTAGTATATACGGGAGATTAGAGCAGTTCTTC.

The chain recombines TRBV5-1 with TRBJ2-3; D is uncertain. V lost 4 bases, J lost 2 bases, and 8 bases lay in between. This CDR3 has 13 amino acids. Germline CDR1 reads SGHRS; CDR2 reads YFSETQ. CDR3 DNA: TGCGCCAGCAGCCCGCAGACCACAGATACGCAGTATTTT. This sequence encodes CASSPQTTDTQYF.

The sample holds many counts of this clonotype. The J gene is TRBJ2-5, the V gene TRBV9, with D possibly called TRBD1 or TRBD2 (5 bases each). Germline CDR1 SGDLS, CDR2 YYNGEE. V was pared by 2 bases and J by 1 base, with 12 bases between. The CDR3 consists of 15 residues. As DNA, the CDR3 is TGTGCCAGCAGCGTTAGGGGTGGAGGCCAAGAGACCCAGTACTTC. Protein: CASSVRGGGQETQYF.

This clonotype was found many times. The rearrangement uses TRBV5-1 and TRBJ2-5; the D is unclear. Deletions cut 3 bases from V and 5 bases from J, with 11 bases between. Per the germline V gene, CDR1 is SGHRS and CDR2 is YFSETQ. This CDR3 is built from 13 residues. The CDR3 bases are TGCGCCAGCAGCTCCTCACCTCCGGAGACCCAGTACTTC. It is translated as CASSSSPPETQYF.